This T cell receptor (beta chain) is from a study of shared clonotypes between healthy human individuals. At the level of the study: Three plates were used per donor for CD4 naive, three for CD4 memory, two for CD8 naive and one for CD8 memory.

The protocol was immunoSEQ multiplex PCR, while the TCRdb copy is restricted to in-frame clones and leaves out a portion. The sample lists 500,000 to 700,000 clones, around 95% occurring once. Naive CD8 cells, CD45RO-negative and positively selected for CCR7, excluded terminally differentiated effector memory CD45RA+ cells. This clonotype was sampled from a woman in her twenties or thirties in good health. The sequenced material came from naive CD8+ T cells sorted from blood.

The CDR3 protein is CASSLGHPNQPQHF. CDR3 coding DNA: TGTGCCAGCAGCTTAGGACACCCTAATCAGCCCCAGCATTTT. The gene calls are TRBV13 and TRBJ1-5; D ambiguous. Germline V gives CDR1 PRHDT, CDR2 FYEKMQ (reference sequence). V was shortened by 0 bases and J by 4 bases, with 7 bases between the two germline ends. The CDR3 sequence is 14 residues long. The full variable domain, completed using reference TRBV13 and TRBJ1-5, is AAGVIQSPRHLIKEKRETATLKCYPIPRHDTVYWYQQGPGQDPQFLISFYEKMQSDKGSIPDRFSAQQFSDYHSELNMSSLELGDSALYFCASSLGHPNQPQHFGDGTRLSIL.